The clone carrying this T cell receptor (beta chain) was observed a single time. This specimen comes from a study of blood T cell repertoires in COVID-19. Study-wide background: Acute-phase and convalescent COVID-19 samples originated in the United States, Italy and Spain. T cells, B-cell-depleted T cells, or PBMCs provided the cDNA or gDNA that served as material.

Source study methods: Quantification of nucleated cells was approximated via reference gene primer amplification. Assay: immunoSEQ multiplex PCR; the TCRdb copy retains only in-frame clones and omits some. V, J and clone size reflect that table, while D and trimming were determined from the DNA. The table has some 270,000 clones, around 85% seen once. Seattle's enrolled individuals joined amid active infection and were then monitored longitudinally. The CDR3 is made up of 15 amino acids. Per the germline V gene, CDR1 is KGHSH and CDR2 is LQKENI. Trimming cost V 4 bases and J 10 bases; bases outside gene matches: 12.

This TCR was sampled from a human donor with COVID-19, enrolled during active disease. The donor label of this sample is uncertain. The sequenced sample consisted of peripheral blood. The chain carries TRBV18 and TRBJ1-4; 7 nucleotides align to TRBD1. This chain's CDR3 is CASSLSGQQGGKLFF. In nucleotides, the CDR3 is TGTGCCAGCTCACTTTCGGGACAGCAAGGAGGAAAACTGTTTTTT.